This T cell receptor (beta chain) was retrieved from a study of cytomegalovirus exposure and HLA in healthy donors. The assay was immunoSEQ multiplex PCR, and TCRdb's table has in-frame clones only and misses some. The table records tens of thousands of clones, 90% to 95% of them present only once. Concerning this clone: Antigen: not known.

Whole-study findings and limits: High sensitivity and specificity were reportedly achieved when the classifier diagnosed cytomegalovirus status. One later analysis, an examination of the 120 validation repertoires, found that first-cohort TCR clusters tended to co-occur in them.

The validation cohort, a group of 90 to 150 subjects, included the donors and was separate from the roughly 700-subject first cohort. The CDR3 is 11 residues long. Germline assignment: CDR1 DFQATT and CDR2 SNEGSKA (reference sequence). This TCR was recovered from a woman aged 25-40 years in good health and CMV-seronegative. Sequencing used PBMCs. This rearrangement joins TRBV20-1 to TRBJ2-5; D is possibly TRBD2 (5 bases). The DNA end lines up better with TRBJ2-7; the J call may be wrong. CDR3 residues: CSAVGSYEQYF. The CDR3 DNA reads TGCAGTGCTGTAGGGAGTTACGAGCAGTACTTC.